The 30 T cell receptor beta chains presented below share a single source sample, sequenced in a study of cytomegalovirus exposure and HLA in healthy donors. With 60 Vbeta and 13 Jbeta primers, the PCR was carried out. The repertoire was sequenced with immunoSEQ multiplex PCR; TCRdb's copy has only in-frame clones and lacks some. This table has about 130,000 clones, approximately 74% appearing once. The sample taken for sequencing was PBMCs. These receptors came from a man aged 40-55 years in good health and CMV-seropositive.

The V gene is TRBV6-5, the J gene TRBJ2-7; 7 bases line up with TRBD2. Germline V gene lookup returns CDR1 MNHEY and CDR2 SVGAGI. V trimming: 6 bases; J trimming: 5 bases; junction bases outside the gene matches: 13. There are 15 residues in the CDR3. The CDR3 region is CASSHNKAGRDEQYF. The DNA for the CDR3 is TGTGCCAGCAGCCACAACAAAGCGGGGAGAGACGAGCAGTACTTC.

The rearrangement joins TRBV6-5 to TRBJ2-7; TRBD1 agrees at 8 bases. The CDR3 consists of 15 residues. V trimming: 5 bases; J trimming: 2 bases; junction bases outside the gene matches: 8. Per germline, CDR1 MNHEY and CDR2 SVGAGI. The CDR3 region has the DNA TGTGCCAGCAGTGGCACAGGGGGTTTAACCTACGAGCAGTACTTC. Translated, it gives CASSGTGGLTYEQYF.

V and J are TRBV10-3 and TRBJ1-2; 7 bases map to TRBD1. Germline V CDR1 and CDR2: ENHRY, SYGVKD. This CDR3 is 14 amino acids long. With V trimmed by 5 bases and J by 4 bases, 7 bases remained unmatched. CDR3 loop: CAISLDRESYGYTF. CDR3 bases: TGTGCCATCAGTCTCGACAGGGAATCCTATGGCTACACCTTC.

V usage is TRBV27 and J usage is TRBJ2-1; the match to TRBD2 covers 11 bases. Germline trimming cut 6 bases from V and 4 bases from J; bases unmatched to any gene: 5. Per germline, CDR1 MNHEY and CDR2 SMNVEV (reference sequence). The CDR3 runs 15 residues. CDR3 in amino acids: CASSSGLAVYNEQFF. CDR3 nucleotide sequence: TGTGCCAGCAGCTCGGGACTAGCGGTTTACAATGAGCAGTTCTTC.

The chain links TRBV19 to TRBJ1-1; maybe TRBD1 (6 bases). The CDR3 length is 14 residues. Germline CDR1 reads LNHDA; CDR2 reads SQIVND (reference sequence). Trimming removed 5 bases from V and 1 base from J, with 11 bases in between. CDR3 nucleotides: TGTGCCAGTAGTGGGGGGGCAGCGAACACTGAAGCTTTCTTT. It is translated as CASSGGAANTEAFF.

This chain connects TRBV30 to TRBJ1-3; possible D gene TRBD1, 6 bases. The V gene lost 5 bases and the J gene lost 4 bases, with 15 bases spanning the gap. CDR1 is GTSNPN and CDR2 is SVGIG in the germline V gene (reference sequence). The CDR3 is 14 amino acids. This chain's CDR3 is CAWGLTGTGNTIYF. The CDR3 nucleotides are TGTGCCTGGGGCCTGACGGGGACAGGAAACACCATATATTTT.

V usage is TRBV5-1 and J usage is TRBJ2-7; 8 nucleotides align to TRBD1. V lost 4 bases to trimming and J lost 0 bases; unmatched junction nucleotides: 6. The CDR3 has 15 amino acids. Per germline, CDR1 SGHRS and CDR2 YFSETQ. CDR3 protein: CASSHDRGNSYEQYF. The CDR3 bases are TGCGCCAGCAGCCATGACAGGGGTAACTCCTACGAGCAGTACTTC.

This clone was observed once. This rearrangement joins TRBV7-9 to TRBJ2-7, with D possibly being TRBD1 (7 bases). Germline V gives CDR1 SEHNR, CDR2 FQNEAQ (reference sequence). The CDR3 extends over 16 amino acids. Trimming left V 5 bases short and J 0 bases short, with 17 bases between. The chain's CDR3 is CASSPGGGRSSYEQYF. The DNA of the CDR3 is TGTGCCAGCAGCCCCGGAGGGGGCCGGAGCTCCTACGAGCAGTACTTC. The variable domain in full, with the rest retrieved from reference TRBV7-9 and TRBJ2-7, is DTGVSQNPRHKITKRGQNVTFRCDPISEHNRLYWYRQTLGQGPEFLTYFQNEAQLEKSRLLSDRFSAERPKGSFSTLEIQRTEQGDSAMYLCASSPGGGRSSYEQYFGPGTRLTVT.

The genes are TRBV6-4 and TRBJ2-3, with 8 bases fitting TRBD2. Germline V lookup: CDR1 MRHNA, CDR2 SNTAGT. The length of the CDR3 is 15 residues. Trimming removed 3 bases from V and 6 bases from J; junction bases left unmatched: 8. For the CDR3, the DNA is TGTGCCAGCAGTGAAAACGGGGGGGCATCGGATACGCAGTATTTT. It specifies CASSENGGASDTQYF.

V usage is TRBV29-1 and J usage is TRBJ2-5; TRBD1 matches 8 bases. The end of the DNA aligns better with TRBJ2-7, so the J call may be wrong. The CDR3 is 15 residues long. From germline, CDR1 is SQVTM and CDR2 ANQGSEA. The CDR3 region has the DNA TGCAGCGTTGAACCCGCGGGACAGGCTACCTACGAGCAGTACTTC. This sequence encodes CSVEPAGQATYEQYF.

There are a few counts of this clone. This chain links TRBV27 with TRBJ2-7; 7 bases agree with TRBD2. The ends lost 0 bases at V and 3 bases at J; junction bases unmatched: 2. In germline, CDR1 is MNHEY, CDR2 SMNVEV (reference sequence). The CDR3 has 14 residues. The CDR3 DNA is TGTGCCAGCAGTTTATCTGGGGGGGGCTACGAGCAGTACTTC. This encodes CASSLSGGGYEQYF.

The CDR3 spells CASSVGRMRFDTEAFF. The CDR3 DNA sequence: TGTGCCAGCAGTGTGGGCAGAATGAGATTTGACACTGAAGCTTTCTTT. V and J are TRBV28 and TRBJ1-1; D ambiguous. Looked up from germline, CDR1 is MDHEN and CDR2 is SYDVKM. Trimming removed 5 bases from V and 3 bases from J, with 19 bases in between. This CDR3 comprises 16 residues.

The chain joins TRBV5-1 to TRBJ2-7, with 9 bases that match TRBD1. The germline gives CDR1 SGHRS, CDR2 YFSETQ. This CDR3 region has 14 residues. J was trimmed by 5 bases and V by 5 bases; bases with no gene match: 8. Here the CDR3 DNA reads TGCGCCAGCAGTGCCGGGACAGGGTACAACGAGCAGTACTTC. Encoded protein: CASSAGTGYNEQYF.

The chain has TRBV14 and TRBJ1-6; no clear D gene. The length of the CDR3 is 15 residues. V gave up 1 base and J gave up 9 bases, with 13 bases separating them. The germline gives CDR1 SGHDN, CDR2 FVKESK. Here the CDR3 DNA reads TGTGCCAGCAGCCAAGTTGCGGTGTTGGGTTCACCCCTCCACTTT. It is translated as CASSQVAVLGSPLHF. Complete variable domain (other parts from reference TRBV14 and TRBJ1-6): EAGVTQFPSHSVIEKGQTVTLRCDPISGHDNLYWYRRVMGKEIKFLLHFVKESKQDESGMPNNRFLAERTGGTYSTLKVQPAELEDSGVYFCASSQVAVLGSPLHFGNGTRLTVT.

V gene TRBV28 combines with J gene TRBJ1-1; 8 nucleotides align to TRBD1. Unmatched junction bases numbered 7, after V lost 6 bases and J lost 1 base. Germline CDR1 is MDHEN and CDR2 is SYDVKM. The CDR3 length is 15 residues. CDR3 loop: CASSPGGAGNTEAFF. CDR3 nucleotide sequence: TGTGCCAGCAGCCCAGGGGGCGCGGGGAACACTGAAGCTTTCTTT. Supplemented by reference TRBV28 and TRBJ1-1, the full variable domain reads DVKVTQSSRYLVKRTGEKVFLECVQDMDHENMFWYRQDPGLGLRLIYFSYDVKMKEKGDIPEGYSVSREKKERFSLILESASTNQTSMYLCASSPGGAGNTEAFFGQGTRLTVV.

The genes are TRBV28 and TRBJ2-7; D uncertain. The CDR3 is made up of 12 amino acids. Per germline, CDR1 MDHEN and CDR2 SYDVKM. The V end was cut by 4 bases, the J end by 7 bases, with 11 bases between. The CDR3 reads CASSSAEREQYF. The CDR3 bases are TGTGCCAGCAGTTCCGCCGAGAGGGAGCAGTACTTC.

The chain is built from TRBV28 and TRBJ2-5, with 10 nucleotides matching TRBD1. Germline V gene lookup returns CDR1 MDHEN and CDR2 SYDVKM. J was trimmed by 4 bases and V by 4 bases; bases with no gene match: 9. The CDR3 runs 16 residues. The DNA of the CDR3 is TGTGCCAGCAGTTCGGACAGGGGGTCCGGGCGAGAGACCCAGTACTTC. This translates into CASSSDRGSGRETQYF.

This clone was seen a single time. The rearrangement links TRBV30 to TRBJ2-7, with a tentative D call TRBD1 (5 bases). The CDR3 contains 15 residues. Deletions cut 1 base from V and 4 bases from J, with 17 bases between. Germline loops: CDR1 GTSNPN, CDR2 SVGIG (reference sequence). The chain's CDR3 is CAWSGSENSGYEQYF. The CDR3 nucleotides read TGTGCCTGGAGTGGGTCGGAGAACTCAGGGTACGAGCAGTACTTC. The whole variable domain, filled in from reference TRBV30 and TRBJ2-7, reads SQTIHQWPATLVQPVGSPLSLECTVEGTSNPNLYWYRQAAGRGLQLLFYSVGIGQISSEVPQNLSASRPQDRQFILSSKKLLLSDSGFYLCAWSGSENSGYEQYFGPGTRLTVT.

The rearrangement links TRBV19 to TRBJ2-1, with 11 bases aligning to TRBD2. The germline gives CDR1 LNHDA, CDR2 SQIVND (reference sequence). This CDR3 has 15 residues. The V segment lost 9 bases and the J segment 5 bases; nucleotides outside the gene matches: 9. CDR3 sequence reads: CASTLLAGGNNEQFF. In DNA form, the CDR3 reads TGTGCCAGCACTCTTCTAGCGGGAGGAAACAATGAGCAGTTCTTC. The whole variable domain, filled in from reference TRBV19 and TRBJ2-1, reads DGGITQSPKYLFRKEGQNVTLSCEQNLNHDAMYWYRQDPGQGLRLIYYSQIVNDFQKGDIAEGYSVSREKKESFPLTVTSAQKNPTAFYLCASTLLAGGNNEQFFGPGTRLTVL.

The chain joins TRBV5-1 to TRBJ1-3; 9 positions match TRBD1. The V and J ends lost 0 bases and 4 bases, in that order; junction bases with no gene match: 8. This CDR3 has 17 amino acids. CDR1 and CDR2 (germline): SGHRS, YFSETQ. The CDR3 sequence is CASSLASSGTGGNTIYF. Here the CDR3 DNA reads TGCGCCAGCAGCTTGGCATCATCCGGGACAGGGGGAAACACCATATATTTT.

The CDR3 nucleotides are TGTGCCAGCAGCTTAAGGACTAGCGAAGAGACCCAGTACTTC. Translation: CASSLRTSEETQYF. The chain joins TRBV5-4 to TRBJ2-5, with TRBD2 matching 9 bases. The germline CDR1 and CDR2 sequences are SGHNT and YYREEE (reference sequence). The trim removed 2 bases at V and 3 bases at J, leaving 2 bases unmatched. The CDR3 has 14 residues.

V usage is TRBV28 and J usage is TRBJ1-2, with TRBD1 matching 8 bases. V lost 2 bases to trimming and J lost 5 bases; unmatched junction nucleotides: 4. CDR1 is MDHEN and CDR2 is SYDVKM in the germline V gene. There are 14 residues in the CDR3. CDR3: CASSLGQGAYGYTF. The CDR3 DNA reads as TGTGCCAGCAGTTTAGGGCAGGGGGCGTATGGCTACACCTTC.

In DNA form, the CDR3 reads TGCAGCGTTTTGACAGACTCTAACTATGGCTACACCTTC. Protein sequence: CSVLTDSNYGYTF. The J gene is TRBJ1-2, the V gene TRBV29-1, with D perhaps matching TRBD1 (5 bases). Germline-derived CDR1 and CDR2 are SQVTM and ANQGSEA. The CDR3 runs 13 residues. V was clipped by 5 bases and J by 0 bases, with 10 bases between them.

This clone was detected only once. The CDR3 loop is CATVRSGGLFYEQYF. CDR3 coding DNA: TGTGCCACCGTTCGCAGCGGAGGACTCTTCTACGAGCAGTACTTC. V usage is TRBV27 and J usage is TRBJ2-7, with D tentatively TRBD2 (5 bases). This CDR3 contains 15 residues. The germline V and J ends were trimmed by 10 bases and 3 bases, with 22 bases remaining between them. The germline V gene encodes CDR1 MNHEY and CDR2 SMNVEV (reference sequence).

V is TRBV5-1 and J is TRBJ2-7; TRBD2 aligns across 8 bases. Trimming cost V 3 bases and J 3 bases; bases outside gene matches: 5. This CDR3 has 14 amino acids. CDR1 SGHRS and CDR2 YFSETQ come from the germline V gene. The CDR3 loop reads CASSSDSGGYEQYF. The CDR3, as DNA: TGCGCCAGCAGCTCCGACAGCGGGGGCTACGAGCAGTACTTC.

This clone has only one observation. This sequence joins TRBV7-2 and TRBJ2-1; TRBD2 matches 13 bases. Germline V CDR1 and CDR2: SGHTA, FQGNSA. V was clipped by 2 bases and J by 0 bases; unmatched bases: 7. This CDR3 contains 19 residues. The CDR3 region has the DNA TGTGCCAGCAGCTTACGAGGGACTAGCGGGGCGAGCTCCTACAATGAGCAGTTCTTC. The encoded protein is CASSLRGTSGASSYNEQFF.

This clone ranks as medium-sized. Other DNA sequences in the same sample also yield this CDR3. The gene calls are TRBV28 and TRBJ1-1; a weak D match, TRBD1 (5 bases). Per the germline V gene, CDR1 is MDHEN and CDR2 is SYDVKM. The length of the CDR3 is 12 residues. V lost 6 bases and J 4 bases, leaving 9 bases between the germline ends. CDR3 sequence reads: CASSLQATEAFF. DNA of the CDR3: TGTGCCAGCAGCCTACAGGCCACTGAAGCTTTCTTT.

This chain connects TRBV5-1 to TRBJ2-3, with 9 bases identical to TRBD1. V trimming: 4 bases; J trimming: 8 bases; junction bases outside the gene matches: 14. This CDR3 has 16 amino acids. Looked up from germline, CDR1 is SGHRS and CDR2 is YFSETQ. The CDR3: CASSTSGQGREGTQYF. CDR3 DNA: TGCGCCAGCAGCACCTCCGGACAGGGGAGGGAGGGTACGCAGTATTTT.

This chain uses TRBV15 with TRBJ1-3; the match to TRBD1 covers 9 bases. Losses at the gene ends were 0 bases for V and 1 base for J; bases not matched to a gene: 4. The CDR3 covers 17 residues. Germline V lookup: CDR1 LNHNV, CDR2 YYDKDF (reference sequence). The CDR3 DNA reads TGTGCCACCAGCAGAGATTGGGACAGGGCGTCTGGAAACACCATATATTTT. As protein: CATSRDWDRASGNTIYF. The entire variable domain, with the rest obtained from reference TRBV15 and TRBJ1-3, is as follows: DAMVIQNPRYQVTQFGKPVTLSCSQTLNHNVMYWYQQKSSQAPKLLFHYYDKDFNNEADTPDNFQSRRPNTSFCFLDIRSPGLGDTAMYLCATSRDWDRASGNTIYFGEGSWLTVV.

This clone was counted once. The V and J genes are TRBV7-2 and TRBJ1-3; 8 bases map to TRBD1. Losses at the gene ends were 5 bases for V and 0 bases for J; bases not matched to a gene: 9. Germline V CDR1 and CDR2: SGHTA, FQGNSA. The CDR3 loop spans 17 amino acids. CDR3 nucleotide sequence: TGTGCCAGCAGCGGTCGTCCGGGACAGGTCTCTGGAAACACCATATATTTT. Protein: CASSGRPGQVSGNTIYF. The full variable domain, completed using reference TRBV7-2 and TRBJ1-3, is GAGVSQSPSNKVTEKGKDVELRCDPISGHTALYWYRQSLGQGLEFLIYFQGNSAPDKSGLPSDRFSAERTGGSVSTLTIQRTQQEDSAVYLCASSGRPGQVSGNTIYFGEGSWLTVV.